This T cell receptor beta chain was found in a study of identical twins. Regarding the study as a whole: Out-of-frame alpha sequences shared between twins exhibited an excess of low generation probability. A partial confounding effect on zero-insertion analyses could come from invariant MAIT and iNKT cells.

TCRdb reprocessed the 5' RACE reads via MiXCR and lists one record per CDR3 protein. The profile covers about 890,000 distinct CDR3 sequences, with roughly an eighth appearing a single time and roughly 1.6% taken by the ten largest. Details on this clonotype: The antigen remains unidentified.

This CDR3 spans 13 amino acids. Trimming cost V 10 bases and J 0 bases, with 11 bases left between them. Germline CDR1 and CDR2: MDHEN and SYDVKM. This sample also appeared in a second study, on yellow fever vaccine responses in identical twins.

The J gene is TRBJ2-3, the V gene TRBV28; perhaps D is TRBD1 or TRBD2 (5 bases each). The TCR was taken from a woman younger than 35 in good health. The sequencing sample was made of PBMCs. Here the CDR3 DNA reads TGTGCCACCGGGGACGGAAGCACAGATACGCAGTATTTT. Amino acid sequence: CATGDGSTDTQYF.